The 9 T cell receptor beta chains given below trace back to one sample, sequenced in a study of T cells in women clearing cervical HPV infection. The assay was immunoSEQ multiplex PCR, and TCRdb's table has in-frame clones only and misses some. The sample has about 35,000 clones. The source material was blood buffy coat. The receptors were sampled from a woman between 18 and 70 years old with a cervical HPV16 infection that either progressed to CIN3+ or cleared (not recorded which).

Comment on this clone: The CDR3 end is not reached by the read, which stops 3 residues before it; the germline J gene fills it in. The chain couples TRBV5-6 to TRBJ2-2; 10 bases are shared with TRBD1. The CDR3 sequence is 14 residues long. V lost 3 bases and J lost 6; bases outside the gene matches: 2. CDR1 is SGHDT, CDR2 YYEEEE, per germline. The CDR3 loop is CASSSGTGAGELFF. Incomplete CDR3 DNA: TGTGCCAGCAGCTCCGGGACAGGGGCCGGGGAG.

About this clone itself: The DNA ends 3 residues before the CDR3 does, and the rest of the CDR3 is filled in from the germline J gene. The chain is built from TRBV5-4 and TRBJ2-2; weak D call: TRBD1 (5 bases). CDR3 length: 14 residues. Germline-derived CDR1 and CDR2 are SGHNT and YYREEE (reference sequence). The CDR3 reads CASSSGPDAEKLFF. CDR3 DNA (partial): TGTGCCAGCAGCTCAGGGCCAGACGCCGAAAAG.

This clone is medium-sized by frequency. The missing CDR3 end, 3 residues past where the read stops, is filled in from the germline J gene. The J gene is TRBJ2-3, the V gene TRBV18; a weak D match, TRBD2 (6 bases). The CDR3 runs 14 residues. The germline V gene has CDR1 KGHSH and CDR2 LQKENI. V was cut by 3 bases and J by 2 bases, with 9 bases left in between. The CDR3 spells CASSPTRSTDTQYF. CDR3 DNA (partial): TGTGCCAGCTCACCGACTAGGTCCACAGATACG.

For this clone: From the germline J gene comes the end of the CDR3, since the read stops 3 residues before it. The chain joins TRBV20-1 to TRBJ2-1; 7 bases line up with TRBD2. The germline CDR1 and CDR2 sequences are DFQATT and SNEGSKA (reference sequence). The CDR3 runs 16 residues. With V trimmed by 1 base and J by 0 bases, 6 bases remained unmatched. CDR3 DNA, as far as it was read: TGCAGTGCTAGAGCCACTAGCGCCAGCTCCTACAATGAG. Encoded protein: CSARATSASSYNE. The full CDR3 protein reads CSARATSASSYNEQFF.

Points on this clone: The junction shows a germline mismatch at one end, possibly a read error. The read stops 3 residues short of the end of the CDR3; the missing end is completed from the germline J gene. Other DNA sequences of this sample code for an identical CDR3. V is TRBV7-8 and J is TRBJ1-3; possibly TRBD1 for D (5 bases). There are 16 residues in the CDR3. The germline CDR1 and CDR2 sequences are SGHVS and FQNEAQ. Partial CDR3 DNA: TGTGCCAGCAGCTTAGGATTTAGGGGCGCTGGAAACACA. Amino acids: CASSLGFRGAGNT. The entire CDR3 sequence reads CASSLGFRGAGNTIYF. Drawing the rest from reference TRBV7-8 and TRBJ1-3, the complete variable domain is GAGVSQSPRYKVAKRGQDVALRCDPISGHVSLFWYQQALGQGPEFLTYFQNEAQLDKSGLPSDRFFAERPEGSVSTLKIQRTQQEDSAVYLCASSLGFRGAGNTIYFGEGSWLTVV.

A note on this clone: The read ends 3 residues before the CDR3 terminus; that terminus is restored from the germline J gene. This chain links TRBV7-7 with TRBJ2-3; TRBD2 matches 11 bases. The CDR3 is 16 amino acids. CDR1 is SSHAT and CDR2 is FNYEAQ in the germline V gene (reference sequence). The CDR3 bases that were read are TGTGCCAGCAGCTTAGATGGGACTAGCGGAGGAGAGACG. This encodes CASSLDGTSGGET. The CDR3 in full is CASSLDGTSGGETQYF. The full variable domain, its missing parts supplied by reference TRBV7-7 and TRBJ2-3, is GAGVSQSPRYKVTKRGQDVTLRCDPISSHATLYWYQQALGQGPEFLTYFNYEAQPDKSGLPSDRFSAERPEGSISTLTIQRTEQRDSAMYRCASSLDGTSGGETQYFGPGTRLTVL.

On this clone: The read falls 3 residues short of the CDR3 end, and the missing part is taken from the germline J gene. This chain connects TRBV23-1 to TRBJ2-7, with D unresolved. TRBV23-1 is reported as an ORF; its role is uncertain. The ends were cut back, 3 bases at V and 3 bases at J, with 9 bases in the middle. The CDR3 runs 13 residues. This CDR3 reads CASSHGRCYEQYF. CDR3 DNA (partial): TGCGCCAGCAGTCATGGCAGATGCTACGAG.

Worth noting for this clone: The read ends 3 residues before the CDR3 terminus; that terminus is restored from the germline J gene. V gene TRBV7-3 combines with J gene TRBJ2-5, with 10 bases matching TRBD2. Germline V lookup: CDR1 SGHTA, CDR2 FQGTGA. This CDR3 comprises 16 residues. The covered CDR3 bases are TGTGCCAGCAGCACCTCAGCGGGAGGGAGCACAGATACC. This translates into CASSTSAGGSTDT. The full CDR3 is CASSTSAGGSTDTQYF.

Comment on this clone: The read finishes 3 residues shy of the CDR3 end, and the germline J gene is used to complete it. V gene TRBV7-6 combines with J gene TRBJ1-3, with 9 bases lining up with TRBD1. Trimming at V came to 5 bases and at J to 4 bases, leaving 6 bases not matched to a gene. CDR1 is SGHVS, CDR2 FNYEAQ, per germline. The CDR3 length is 15 residues. CDR3: CASSPGTGFGNTIYF. CDR3 DNA, as far as it was read: TGTGCCAGCAGCCCCGGGACAGGGTTCGGAAACACC. Variable domain in full (rest from reference TRBV7-6 and TRBJ1-3): GAGVSQSPRYKVTKRGQDVALRCDPISGHVSLYWYRQALGQGPEFLTYFNYEAQQDKSGLPNDRFSAERPEGSISTLTIQRTEQRDSAMYRCASSPGTGFGNTIYFGEGSWLTVV.